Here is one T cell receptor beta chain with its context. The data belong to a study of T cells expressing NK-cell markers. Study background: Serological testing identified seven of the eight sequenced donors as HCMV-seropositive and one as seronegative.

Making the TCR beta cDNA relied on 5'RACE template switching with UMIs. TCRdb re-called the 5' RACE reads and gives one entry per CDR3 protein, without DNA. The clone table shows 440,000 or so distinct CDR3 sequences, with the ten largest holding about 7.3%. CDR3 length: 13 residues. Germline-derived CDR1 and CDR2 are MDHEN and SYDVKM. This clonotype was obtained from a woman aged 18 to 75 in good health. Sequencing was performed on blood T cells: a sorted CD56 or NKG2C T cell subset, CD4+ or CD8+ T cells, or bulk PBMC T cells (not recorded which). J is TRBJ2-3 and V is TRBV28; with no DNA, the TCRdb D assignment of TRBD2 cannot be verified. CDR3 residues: CASNEGSTDTQYF.